Reported below is one T cell receptor (beta chain). The antigen is not known. This sample was taken from a study of Ad26.COV2.S vaccination and SARS-CoV-2 variants. Background on the study: Intramuscularly, Ad26.COV2.S was given either once or twice, 56 days apart. Study-wide findings and caveats: Vaccine recipients and placebo recipients showed similar non-spike TCR breadth.

Germline values: CDR1 PRHDT, CDR2 FYEKMQ (reference sequence). The CDR3 consists of 14 residues. The V gene lost 3 bases and the J gene lost 2 bases, with 11 bases spanning the gap. Method: immunoSEQ multiplex PCR; TCRdb's copy keeps in-frame clones and lacks some. Of 440,000 or so clones listed, 89% are singletons. The treatment is: approximately 18 received Ad26.COV2.S at low or high dose, single or two shots; 5 received placebo; per-sample allocation not given. All samples were drawn on day 63, counting from the first vaccine or placebo injection. An Ad26 vector was used to express Wuhan-strain SARS-CoV-2 spike as the vaccine.

This specimen consisted of peripheral blood, obtained in a trial of Ad26.COV2.S vaccine versus placebo. The clonotype comes from a person between 18 and 59 years old who received the Ad26.COV2.S COVID-19 vaccine or a placebo. The V gene is TRBV13, the J gene TRBJ2-7; perhaps TRBD2 as D (6 bases). The CDR3 nucleotides are TGTGCCAGCAGCTTCAACCGGGGGACCTACGAGCAGTACTTC. Translating gives CASSFNRGTYEQYF. Complete variable domain (other parts from reference TRBV13 and TRBJ2-7): AAGVIQSPRHLIKEKRETATLKCYPIPRHDTVYWYQQGPGQDPQFLISFYEKMQSDKGSIPDRFSAQQFSDYHSELNMSSLELGDSALYFCASSFNRGTYEQYFGPGTRLTVT.